The entry below describes one T cell receptor beta chain. CDR1 and CDR2 from the germline V gene are MNHEY and SMNVEV (reference sequence). V was clipped by 5 bases and J by 6 bases; unmatched bases: 9. CDR3 length: 15 residues. Some clones are missing from TCRdb's copy, which holds only in-frame ones; the method was immunoSEQ multiplex PCR. The table shows 600,000 or so clones, with roughly 96% occurring only once. The record originates from a study of shared clonotypes between healthy human individuals. Naive CD8 isolation took CD45RO-negative cells positively selected for CCR7 and excluded terminally differentiated effector memory CD45RA+ cells.

V gene TRBV27 combines with J gene TRBJ2-4; 8 bases agree with TRBD1. Sequencing was performed on naive CD8+ T cells sorted from blood. The clonotype was recovered from a young woman in good health. The CDR3 DNA is TGTGCCAGCAGTCCGGGACAGGCCCCCGGAAACATTCAGTACTTC. Translation: CASSPGQAPGNIQYF.